Following are 10 T cell receptor beta chains from one sample sequenced in a study of PD-L1 blockade in urothelial cancer. This sample's time point: pretreatment peripheral blood. Generated by immunoSEQ multiplex PCR, the TCRdb table keeps only in-frame clones and is missing some. The sample holds 95,000 to 100,000 clones, around 86% seen once. This specimen consisted of PBMCs, obtained around atezolizumab (anti-PD-L1) treatment. Source of these receptors: a man aged 55 to 70 with urothelial cancer.

This chain uses TRBV5-4 with TRBJ2-7; the D gene is possibly TRBD2 (6 bases). In germline, CDR1 is SGHNT, CDR2 YYREEE (reference sequence). Trimming removed 2 bases from V and 2 bases from J, with 8 bases in between. This CDR3 spans 13 amino acids. CDR3 DNA sequence: TGTGCCAGCAGCTTCGGGAGTACCTACGAGCAGTACTTC. Translating gives CASSFGSTYEQYF.

CDR3: CASSFKDRTLYGYTF. The DNA of the CDR3 is TGTGCCAGCAGTTTTAAGGACAGGACCCTCTATGGCTACACCTTC. The chain links TRBV28 to TRBJ1-2, with 7 positions matching TRBD1. The CDR3 spans 15 residues. CDR1 is MDHEN and CDR2 is SYDVKM in the germline V gene. V shed 3 bases, J shed 4 bases, and the junction held 8 bases outside the gene matches.

CDR3 DNA: TGTGCCAGCAGCGCCAACCCTCCGGGAGCAGGAAACACCATATATTTT. This encodes CASSANPPGAGNTIYF. The chain has TRBV7-2 and TRBJ1-3; no reliable D call. The germline CDR1 and CDR2 sequences are SGHTA and FQGNSA. The V end lost 5 bases, the J end lost 4 bases, and 18 bases lay between the germline ends. This CDR3 has 16 residues.

This clone occurred a few times. The chain links TRBV4-2 to TRBJ1-1; D is possibly TRBD1 (6 bases). Germline V gives CDR1 LGHNA, CDR2 YNFKEQ. The CDR3 runs to 17 residues. Trimming removed 4 bases from V and 0 bases from J, with 18 bases in between. The CDR3 region has the DNA TGTGCCAGCAGCCCGGCGCCGGGACAAGGAATGAACACTGAAGCTTTCTTT. Residues: CASSPAPGQGMNTEAFF.

This clone was detected only a few times. This chain uses TRBV4-2 with TRBJ1-6; a weak D match, TRBD1 (5 bases). Germline V CDR1 and CDR2: LGHNA, YNFKEQ. The CDR3 consists of 17 residues. V lost 1 base and J lost 3, with 13 bases in between. The CDR3 reads CASSQGPTRDYNSPLHF. The CDR3 DNA reads as TGTGCCAGCAGCCAAGGCCCCACCAGGGACTATAATTCACCCCTCCACTTT.

The chain recombines TRBV4-3 with TRBJ2-5, with 8 bases fitting TRBD2. V dropped 0 bases and J dropped 1; count of bases not matched to a gene: 10. CDR1 LGHNA and CDR2 YSLEER come from the germline V gene. The CDR3 sequence is 18 residues long. The CDR3 DNA reads as TGCGCCAGCAGCCAAGAACCCGCTGCGGGGGGCCTCCAAGAGACCCAGTACTTC. It is translated as CASSQEPAAGGLQETQYF.

The chain carries TRBV14 and TRBJ2-2; D is possibly TRBD1 (5 bases). The CDR3 is 18 amino acids. The V gene's germline CDR1 is SGHDN and CDR2 FVKESK. Trimming removed 1 base at V and 3 bases at J, with 18 bases between. The CDR3 loop is CASSQGIQQVNYTGELFF. In nucleotides, the CDR3 is TGTGCCAGCAGCCAAGGCATACAACAGGTCAATTACACCGGGGAGCTGTTTTTT.

This clone was picked up a small number of times. The gene calls are TRBV5-6 and TRBJ2-3, with a weak D call TRBD2 (6 bases). Per the germline V gene, CDR1 is SGHDT and CDR2 is YYEEEE. Between the trimmed V and J ends, which lost 0 bases and 5 bases, there was a span of 16 bases. This CDR3 region has 16 residues. The DNA of the CDR3 is TGTGCCAGCAGCTTGGGCTACCGACTAGGGGTAGATACGCAGTATTTT. Its translation is CASSLGYRLGVDTQYF.

The chain joins TRBV5-1 to TRBJ2-7; 9 nucleotides align to TRBD1. Trimming at V came to 4 bases and at J to 3 bases, leaving 8 bases not matched to a gene. Looked up from germline, CDR1 is SGHRS and CDR2 is YFSETQ. This CDR3 is built from 15 residues. In DNA, the CDR3 is TGCGCCAGCAGCGCCACAGGGGGCGAACTCTACGAGCAGTACTTC. Residues: CASSATGGELYEQYF.

The J gene is TRBJ1-4, the V gene TRBV6-5; TRBD1 might be the D (6 bases). CDR1 is MNHEY, CDR2 SVGAGI, per germline. The CDR3 has 14 amino acids. V dropped 5 bases and J dropped 4 bases, with 11 bases sitting between them. The CDR3, as DNA: TGTGCCAGCAGTGGCGGGGGCCTTAATGAAAAACTGTTTTTT. Encoded protein: CASSGGGLNEKLFF.